This T cell receptor (beta chain) was obtained from a study of PD-L1 blockade in urothelial cancer. Time point here: pretreatment peripheral blood. Of note for this clone: At one end the junction does not follow the germline gene, possibly because of a read error.

Produced via immunoSEQ multiplex PCR; TCRdb's table is partial and in-frame only. The sample has approximately 32,000 clones, 82% seen once; the top ten hold 6.8%. This TCR was recovered from a man aged 55 to 69 with urothelial cancer. The sample in question was PBMCs, obtained around atezolizumab (anti-PD-L1) treatment.

CDR3 region: CASIGVLSSEQYF. CDR3 sequence (DNA): TGTGCCAGCATAGGGGTCCTCTCCTCCGAGCAGTACTTC. This rearrangement joins TRBV28 to TRBJ2-7; tentatively, D is TRBD1 (5 bases). The germline gives CDR1 MDHEN, CDR2 SYDVKM. The CDR3 runs 13 residues.